The subject of this entry is one T cell receptor beta chain. This specimen belongs to a study of blood T cell repertoires in COVID-19. Losses at the gene ends were 3 bases for V and 1 base for J; bases not matched to a gene: 15. Germline values: CDR1 LGHNA, CDR2 YSLEER. This CDR3 is built from 18 residues. In the original analysis: Amplified reference gene primers provided the basis for estimating nucleated cell counts. Data came from immunoSEQ multiplex PCR; TCRdb stores just in-frame clones and leaves some out. That table gives V, J and clone size, and the DNA gave D and trimming. The repertoire holds 50,000 to 60,000 clones, with approximately 83% as singletons.

V is TRBV4-3 and J is TRBJ2-7; 7 bases are shared with TRBD1. The TCR comes from a man aged 65-85 years with active COVID-19. Sequenced: peripheral blood. The CDR3 DNA sequence: TGCGCCAGCAGCCAGGACAATTTCGGGGACAGAGAATCCTACGAGCAGTACTTC. It encodes CASSQDNFGDRESYEQYF.